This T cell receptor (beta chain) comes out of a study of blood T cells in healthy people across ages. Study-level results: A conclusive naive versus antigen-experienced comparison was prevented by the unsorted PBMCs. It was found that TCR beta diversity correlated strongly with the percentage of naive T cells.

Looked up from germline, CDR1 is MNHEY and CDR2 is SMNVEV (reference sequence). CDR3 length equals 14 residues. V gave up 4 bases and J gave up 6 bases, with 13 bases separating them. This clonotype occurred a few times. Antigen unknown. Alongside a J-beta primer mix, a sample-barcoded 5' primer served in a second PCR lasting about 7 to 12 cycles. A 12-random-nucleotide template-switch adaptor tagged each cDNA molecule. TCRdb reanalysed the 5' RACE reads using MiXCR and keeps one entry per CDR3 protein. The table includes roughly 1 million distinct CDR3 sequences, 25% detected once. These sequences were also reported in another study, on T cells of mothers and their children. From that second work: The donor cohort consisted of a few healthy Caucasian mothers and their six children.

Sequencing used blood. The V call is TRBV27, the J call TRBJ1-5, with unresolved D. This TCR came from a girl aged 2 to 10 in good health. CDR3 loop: CASSWALASQPQHF. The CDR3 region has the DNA TGTGCCAGCAGTTGGGCCTTGGCGAGTCAGCCCCAGCATTTT.